Below, 32 T cell receptor beta chains from the same sample are listed, as sequenced in a study of CD8+ T cells in alopecia areata. It was cDNA, reverse transcribed from extracted RNA, that served as the sequencing template. Profiling relied on immunoSEQ multiplex PCR, and the TCRdb table lists in-frame clones only, not all of them. The table has 120,000 or so clones, 61% seen once. As to treatment: oral pan-JAK inhibitor, 5-10 mg twice daily. The sample consisted of CD4+ T cells sorted from blood, taken at week 4, from a patient treated with tofacitinib. These receptors originate from a human donor with alopecia areata.

This clone was detected only a few times. This rearrangement joins TRBV28 to TRBJ1-2; 8 nucleotides match TRBD1. The CDR3 is made up of 12 amino acids. After removal of 6 bases from V and 8 bases from J, the junction contained 5 bases not matched to a gene. CDR1 MDHEN and CDR2 SYDVKM come from the germline V gene. Written as DNA, the CDR3 is TGTGCCAGCAGGAACAGGGGGAGCGGCTACACCTTC. Its protein is CASRNRGSGYTF.

The table lists this clone with a few counts. This sequence joins TRBV11-2 and TRBJ2-5, with TRBD2 as a possible D gene (6 bases). The CDR3 covers 14 residues. V lost 4 bases, J lost 5 bases, and 14 bases lay in between. The germline V gene has CDR1 SGHAT and CDR2 FQNNGV. The CDR3 DNA is TGTGCCAGCAGCTATGGGGGGTCCCGCGAGACCCAGTACTTC. Its protein product is CASSYGGSRETQYF.

The rearrangement links TRBV28 to TRBJ1-2; D perhaps matches TRBD1 (5 bases). The CDR3 extends over 15 amino acids. Germline loops: CDR1 MDHEN, CDR2 SYDVKM. Trimming removed 5 bases from V and 5 bases from J, with 18 bases in between. The CDR3 region is CASSRHTDTLYGYTF. The CDR3 bases are TGTGCCAGCAGTAGACATACGGACACCCTATATGGCTACACCTTC.

V gene TRBV7-2 combines with J gene TRBJ1-2; D is possibly TRBD1 (6 bases). The CDR3 contains 15 residues. Trimming shortened V by 2 bases and J by 5 bases, and 15 bases separated the two germline ends. Germline V CDR1 and CDR2: SGHTA, FQGNSA. The CDR3 loop reads CASSLLYREGYGYTF. DNA of the CDR3: TGTGCCAGCAGCTTATTGTACAGGGAAGGATATGGCTACACCTTC.

J is TRBJ2-7 and V is TRBV4-1; D unresolved. CDR3 size: 14 residues. V was trimmed by 4 bases and J by 2 bases, leaving 12 bases between them. In germline, CDR1 is MGHRA, CDR2 YSYEKL. CDR3 sequence reads: CASSLRSFPYEQYF. The CDR3 DNA reads as TGCGCCAGCAGCCTACGTAGTTTCCCCTACGAGCAGTACTTC.

The V call is TRBV7-2, the J call TRBJ2-1, with D unclear. Germline V CDR1 and CDR2: SGHTA, FQGNSA. The V end was cut by 1 base, the J end by 7 bases, with 8 bases between. CDR3 length equals 13 residues. The CDR3 DNA reads as TGTGCCAGCAGCTTAGAAGTATCAAATGAGCAGTTCTTC. Protein sequence: CASSLEVSNEQFF.

The chain joins TRBV29-1 to TRBJ2-7; a weak D match, TRBD1 (6 bases). With 5 bases removed from V and 1 base from J, the gap between germline ends came to 12 bases. This CDR3 comprises 13 residues. Germline CDR1 SQVTM, CDR2 ANQGSEA. DNA of the CDR3: TGCAGCGTTTCGGACAGAAGTTCCTACGAGCAGTACTTC. Its translation is CSVSDRSSYEQYF.

The genes are TRBV4-1 and TRBJ2-1; TRBD2 aligns across 8 bases. The CDR3 spans 16 residues. With V trimmed by 0 bases and J by 4 bases, 5 bases remained unmatched. CDR1 and CDR2 from the germline V gene are MGHRA and YSYEKL. CDR3 DNA sequence: TGCGCCAGCAGCCAAGAGTCTAGCGGGCTGTACAATGAGCAGTTCTTC. As protein: CASSQESSGLYNEQFF.

CDR3 sequence (DNA): TGTGCCAGCAGGGACTACACAGATACGCAGTATTTT. It yields the protein CASRDYTDTQYF. V and J are TRBV2 and TRBJ2-3, with TRBD2 as a possible D gene (6 bases). Deletions cut 6 bases from V and 2 bases from J, with 6 bases between. Germline V gene lookup returns CDR1 SNHLY and CDR2 FYNNEI. The CDR3 is made up of 12 amino acids.

This clone has just one count. The chain combines TRBV5-1 with TRBJ1-4; D is unresolved. The CDR3 has 12 amino acids. Per the germline V gene, CDR1 is SGHRS and CDR2 is YFSETQ. V gave up 4 bases and J gave up 7 bases, with 8 bases separating them. CDR3 residues: CASSPEGEKLFF. In nucleotides, the CDR3 is TGCGCCAGCAGCCCGGAAGGTGAAAAACTGTTTTTT.

This clone was seen just once. The rearrangement links TRBV27 to TRBJ1-5; D is perhaps TRBD1 (6 bases). This CDR3 has 13 amino acids. Trimming stripped 5 bases from V and 7 bases from J, with 12 bases between. Per germline, CDR1 MNHEY and CDR2 SMNVEV (reference sequence). The CDR3 is CASSTNRDQPQHF. For the CDR3, the DNA is TGTGCCAGCAGTACAAACAGGGACCAGCCCCAGCATTTT.

The chain uses TRBV5-1 and TRBJ1-4, with 7 bases lining up with TRBD1. The CDR3 sequence is 15 residues long. V trimming: 0 bases; J trimming: 5 bases; junction bases outside the gene matches: 4. Germline V gene lookup returns CDR1 SGHRS and CDR2 YFSETQ. The CDR3 sequence: CASSLEGASNEKLFF. The CDR3 DNA reads TGCGCCAGCAGCTTGGAGGGGGCAAGCAATGAAAAACTGTTTTTT.

V and J are TRBV19 and TRBJ1-1; D remains ambiguous. With 3 bases removed from V and 8 bases from J, the gap between germline ends came to 16 bases. This CDR3 comprises 14 residues. CDR1 is LNHDA and CDR2 is SQIVND in the germline V gene (reference sequence). The DNA of the CDR3 is TGTGCCAGTAGTATCTTGGCCCTCGAGGGCGAAGCTTTCTTT. Translating gives CASSILALEGEAFF.

The table lists this clone with a few counts. V is TRBV6-5 and J is TRBJ1-1, with unresolved D. Germline V gives CDR1 MNHEY, CDR2 SVGAGI. The CDR3 contains 13 residues. V was trimmed by 6 bases and J by 4 bases, leaving 12 bases between them. The CDR3 reads CASSTHSGTEAFF. The CDR3 nucleotides read TGTGCCAGCAGCACCCACAGTGGCACTGAAGCTTTCTTT.

The rearrangement links TRBV13 to TRBJ2-1; D perhaps matches TRBD2 (6 bases). The CDR3 has 15 residues. Germline loops: CDR1 PRHDT, CDR2 FYEKMQ (reference sequence). V lost 3 bases and J lost 7, with 16 bases in between. The CDR3 DNA follows: TGTGCCAGCAGCTTTTACGATTCGGGAGCGAATGAGCAGTTCTTC. It translates to CASSFYDSGANEQFF.

This clone was found a few times. The chain uses TRBV7-2 and TRBJ2-6, with 8 positions matching TRBD1. Per the germline V gene, CDR1 is SGHTA and CDR2 is FQGNSA. Unmatched junction bases numbered 7, after V lost 6 bases and J lost 3 bases. The CDR3 length is 16 residues. The CDR3 bases are TGTGCCAGCAGTCAGCCAGGGGGCGGTGGGGCCAACGTCCTGACTTTC. Residues: CASSQPGGGGANVLTF.

This clone was seen a single time. V and J are TRBV30 and TRBJ2-7; TRBD1 aligns across 7 bases. This CDR3 contains 12 residues. Germline CDR1 GTSNPN, CDR2 SVGIG (reference sequence). V was pared by 8 bases and J by 6 bases, with 10 bases of the junction left unmatched. CDR3 nucleotides: TGTGCCGGGGGCGCAGGGGGTGGCGAGCAGTACTTC. This gives the protein CAGGAGGGEQYF.

CDR3 sequence reads: CASGQWTGKETYGETQYF. CDR3 sequence (DNA): TGTGCTAGTGGTCAGTGGACAGGGAAGGAGACATACGGAGAGACCCAGTACTTC. This sequence joins TRBV12-5 and TRBJ2-5; TRBD1 matches at 8 bases. This CDR3 has 18 residues. Trimming cost V 5 bases and J 4 bases; bases outside gene matches: 18. Germline V gene lookup returns CDR1 LGHNT and CDR2 FRNRAP.

This clone was seen only a few times. CDR3 sequence: CASSRDFTDTQYF. CDR3 in DNA: TGTGCCAGCTCACGGGACTTCACAGATACGCAGTATTTT. This chain uses TRBV18 with TRBJ2-3, with D possibly TRBD2 on 6 matching bases. V lost 4 bases, J lost 2 bases, and 7 bases lay in between. CDR3 size: 13 residues. Germline V gene sequence: CDR1 KGHSH, CDR2 LQKENI.

The CDR3 is CAWRRGLEGTQYF. The CDR3 DNA is TGTGCCTGGAGAAGGGGACTAGAAGGGACCCAGTACTTC. The chain joins TRBV30 to TRBJ2-5, with 8 bases matching TRBD2. The V gene's germline CDR1 is GTSNPN and CDR2 SVGIG (reference sequence). The CDR3 is 13 residues long. The ends lost 3 bases at V and 7 bases at J; junction bases unmatched: 7.

About this clone: The sample carries other DNA sequences with the same CDR3. The rearrangement joins TRBV6-5 to TRBJ2-3, with 8 bases lining up with TRBD2. J was trimmed by 6 bases and V by 8 bases; bases with no gene match: 1. CDR1 and CDR2 (germline): MNHEY, SVGAGI. The CDR3 is 11 residues long. The DNA for the CDR3 is TGTGCCAGCCGGGAGGGTGATACGCAGTATTTT. This sequence encodes CASREGDTQYF.

The gene calls are TRBV7-9 and TRBJ1-5, with D possibly matching TRBD1 (6 bases). Germline values: CDR1 SEHNR, CDR2 FQNEAQ (reference sequence). The CDR3 runs to 13 residues. Trimming cost V 5 bases and J 6 bases, with 11 bases left between them. The DNA for the CDR3 is TGTGCCAGCAGCCCAGGGGTAACTCAGCCCCAGCATTTT. Translated, it gives CASSPGVTQPQHF.

The chain links TRBV30 to TRBJ1-1; a weak D match, TRBD1 (5 bases). Germline V lookup: CDR1 GTSNPN, CDR2 SVGIG (reference sequence). This CDR3 has 14 amino acids. The V gene lost 0 bases and the J gene lost 0 bases, with 8 bases spanning the gap. The CDR3 loop is CAWSVLGVNTEAFF. The CDR3 bases are TGTGCCTGGAGTGTACTAGGGGTGAACACTGAAGCTTTCTTT.

The gene calls are TRBV7-9 and TRBJ2-7; 10 bases fit TRBD1. Germline lookup yields CDR1 SEHNR and CDR2 FQNEAQ (reference sequence). The CDR3 loop spans 15 amino acids. Trimming at V came to 5 bases and at J to 2 bases, leaving 6 bases not matched to a gene. CDR3 region: CASSRDRGETYEQYF. The DNA for the CDR3 is TGTGCCAGCAGCCGGGACAGGGGCGAGACCTACGAGCAGTACTTC.

V gene TRBV6-1 combines with J gene TRBJ1-5; D may be TRBD1 (6 bases). V was clipped by 6 bases and J by 4 bases, with 13 bases between them. Germline lookup yields CDR1 MNHNS and CDR2 SASEGT. The CDR3 sequence is 14 residues long. The CDR3 DNA follows: TGTGCCAGCAGAAAGGACAGCCCGAATCAGCCCCAGCATTTT. Its translation is CASRKDSPNQPQHF.

This clone appeared a single time. V usage is TRBV29-1 and J usage is TRBJ1-2; maybe TRBD1 (5 bases). Trimming took off 7 bases at V and 8 bases at J, with 23 bases between the two ends. Germline V CDR1 and CDR2: SQVTM, ANQGSEA. This CDR3 contains 14 residues. CDR3 protein: CSAADPGTGGGYTF. In DNA, the CDR3 is TGCAGCGCCGCGGATCCGGGGACCGGAGGGGGCTACACCTTC.

This sequence joins TRBV2 and TRBJ2-2; D is perhaps TRBD2 (6 bases). The V end was cut by 6 bases, the J end by 5 bases, with 13 bases between. Germline V CDR1 and CDR2: SNHLY, FYNNEI. The CDR3 is made up of 14 amino acids. The CDR3 loop reads CASRKGLNTGELFF. The DNA of the CDR3 is TGTGCCAGCAGGAAGGGACTGAATACCGGGGAGCTGTTTTTT.

This rearrangement joins TRBV2 to TRBJ2-3, with TRBD2 matching over 12 bases. The germline CDR1 and CDR2 sequences are SNHLY and FYNNEI. The ends lost 5 bases at V and 5 bases at J; junction bases unmatched: 2. This CDR3 region has 14 residues. This CDR3 reads CASSRTSGKDTQYF. The CDR3 DNA sequence: TGTGCCAGCAGTCGGACTAGCGGGAAAGATACGCAGTATTTT. The full variable domain, completed using reference TRBV2 and TRBJ2-3, is EPEVTQTPSHQVTQMGQEVILRCVPISNHLYFYWYRQILGQKVEFLVSFYNNEISEKSEIFDDQFSVERPDGSNFTLKIRSTKLEDSAMYFCASSRTSGKDTQYFGPGTRLTVL.

The chain couples TRBV5-1 to TRBJ2-5; D not resolved. Trimming stripped 2 bases from V and 5 bases from J, with 10 bases between. The V gene's germline CDR1 is SGHRS and CDR2 YFSETQ. The CDR3 is 13 residues long. The CDR3 nucleotides read TGCGCCAGCAGCTTTAGTGGTTCGGAGACCCAGTACTTC. Translation: CASSFSGSETQYF. The full variable domain, in which reference TRBV5-1 and TRBJ2-5 provide the parts outside the CDR3, is KAGVTQTPRYLIKTRGQQVTLSCSPISGHRSVSWYQQTPGQGLQFLFEYFSETQRNKGNFPGRFSGRQFSNSRSEMNVSTLELGDSALYLCASSFSGSETQYFGPGTRLLVL.

V is TRBV7-9 and J is TRBJ1-5; D is undetermined. The CDR3 sequence is 13 residues long. V lost 2 bases and J 6 bases, leaving 8 bases between the germline ends. Germline V gene lookup returns CDR1 SEHNR and CDR2 FQNEAQ (reference sequence). This CDR3 is CASSLSSGQPQHF. CDR3 in DNA: TGTGCCAGCAGCTTATCCTCGGGTCAGCCCCAGCATTTT.

The genes are TRBV5-4 and TRBJ2-5; tentatively, D is TRBD2 (6 bases). The CDR3 sequence is 14 residues long. CDR1 and CDR2 (germline): SGHNT, YYREEE (reference sequence). V shed 1 base and J shed 4 bases, with 11 bases lying between them. CDR3 sequence (DNA): TGTGCCAGCAGCTTGACTAGCAACCCAGAGACCCAGTACTTC. The encoded protein is CASSLTSNPETQYF.

The chain joins TRBV21-1 to TRBJ2-6; TRBD2 was called by the table and not checked on the DNA. TRBV21-1 is classified as a pseudogene. The CDR3 covers 20 residues. Written as DNA, the CDR3 is TGTGCCAGCAGCAAATTGAGGGAGGCGGGGGCAAGCTCTGGGGCCAACGTCCTGACTTTC. Encoded protein: CASSKLREAGASSGANVLTF.